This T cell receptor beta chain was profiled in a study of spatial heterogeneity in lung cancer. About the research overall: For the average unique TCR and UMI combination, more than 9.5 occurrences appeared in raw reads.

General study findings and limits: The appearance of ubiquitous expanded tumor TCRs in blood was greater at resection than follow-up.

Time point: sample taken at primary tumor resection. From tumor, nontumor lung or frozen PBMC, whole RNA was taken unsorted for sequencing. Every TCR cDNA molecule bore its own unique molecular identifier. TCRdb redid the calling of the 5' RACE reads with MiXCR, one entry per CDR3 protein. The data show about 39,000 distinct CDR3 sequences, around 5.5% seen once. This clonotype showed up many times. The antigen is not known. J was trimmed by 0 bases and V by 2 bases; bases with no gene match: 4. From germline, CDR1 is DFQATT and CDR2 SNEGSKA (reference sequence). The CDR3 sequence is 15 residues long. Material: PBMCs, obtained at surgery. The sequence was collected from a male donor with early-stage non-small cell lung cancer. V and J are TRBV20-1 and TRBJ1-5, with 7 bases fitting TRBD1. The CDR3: CSARRGQASNQPQHF. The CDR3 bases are TGCAGTGCTAGAAGGGGGCAGGCTAGCAATCAGCCCCAGCATTTT.